A single sample gave rise to the 16 T cell receptor beta chains below, sequenced in a study of blood T cell repertoires in COVID-19 (TCRdb year 2020). Library preparation used the immunoSEQ multiplex PCR assay. TCRdb obtained this table from immuneACCESS and retained in-frame rearrangements with V and J assigned. These tables miss some clones; where compared with another copy, unresolved V genes account for less than half of the shortfall, and the remainder is unexplained. Present in this sample are 250,000 or so clones, approximately 88% of which were seen just once. The ten most abundant clones make up roughly 0.8% of the sample. Sequences were obtained from peripheral blood. These receptors were collected from a woman in her twenties or thirties with acute or convalescent COVID-19.

V usage is TRBV27 and J usage is TRBJ1-2; TRBD1 matches at 10 bases. Germline CDR1 and CDR2: MNHEY and SMNVEV (reference sequence). V lost 4 bases, J lost 7 bases, and 3 bases stayed unmatched. This CDR3 comprises 13 residues. The CDR3 sequence is CASSYRDRGGYTF. As DNA, the CDR3 is TGTGCCAGCAGTTACCGGGACAGGGGTGGCTACACCTTC.

The chain is built from TRBV30 and TRBJ2-3; 16 bases fit TRBD2. V shed 3 bases, J shed 6 bases, and the junction held 3 bases outside the gene matches. Per germline, CDR1 GTSNPN and CDR2 SVGIG (reference sequence). This CDR3 has 15 amino acids. The CDR3 region is CAWSGTSGRVDTQYF. The DNA for the CDR3 is TGTGCCTGGAGCGGGACTAGCGGGAGGGTGGATACGCAGTATTTT.

The chain joins TRBV6-6 to TRBJ2-1; the D gene is possibly TRBD2 (6 bases). CDR3 length: 14 residues. The V end was cut by 5 bases, the J end by 10 bases, with 18 bases between. Germline V CDR1 and CDR2: MNHNY, SVGAGI (reference sequence). The DNA for the CDR3 is TGTGCCAGCAGTCCCACCGGGGCCGCGGGGGAGCAGTTCTTC. This encodes CASSPTGAAGEQFF.

The chain carries TRBV6-5 and TRBJ1-3; TRBD1 matches at 7 bases. Trimming cost V 9 bases and J 4 bases; bases outside gene matches: 6. The CDR3 contains 13 residues. Germline V gene sequence: CDR1 MNHEY, CDR2 SVGAGI. CDR3 residues: CASSPGQGNTIYF. In DNA, the CDR3 is TGTGCCAGTTCTCCGGGACAGGGAAACACCATATATTTT.

The rearrangement joins TRBV9 to TRBJ2-3, with 8 bases identical to TRBD2. Trimming at V came to 0 bases and at J to 8 bases, leaving 2 bases not matched to a gene. Looked up from germline, CDR1 is SGDLS and CDR2 is YYNGEE. The CDR3 extends over 13 amino acids. The CDR3 nucleotides are TGTGCCAGCAGCGTAGAGGGACTAGTTACGCAGTATTTT. Residues: CASSVEGLVTQYF. Combining the CDR3 with reference TRBV9 and TRBJ2-3 gives the whole variable domain DSGVTQTPKHLITATGQRVTLRCSPRSGDLSVYWYQQSLDQGLQFLIQYYNGEERAKGNILERFSAQQFPDLHSELNLSSLELGDSALYFCASSVEGLVTQYFGPGTRLTVL.

The rearrangement uses TRBV7-2 and TRBJ2-7; perhaps TRBD1 as D (6 bases). The CDR3 spans 13 residues. Germline values: CDR1 SGHTA, CDR2 FQGNSA. Trimming cost V 5 bases and J 3 bases, with 11 bases left between them. In nucleotides, the CDR3 is TGTGCCAGCAGCCCGGACAGCTACTACGAGCAGTACTTC. Translating it yields CASSPDSYYEQYF.

V and J are TRBV19 and TRBJ1-4; 7 nucleotides line up with TRBD1. V lost 7 bases and J lost 7; bases outside the gene matches: 9. Germline V gene lookup returns CDR1 LNHDA and CDR2 SQIVND (reference sequence). The CDR3 has 14 amino acids. The CDR3 protein is CASNLQGRSEKLFF. In nucleotides, the CDR3 is TGTGCCAGTAACCTACAGGGGAGGAGTGAAAAACTGTTTTTT. Drawing the rest from reference TRBV19 and TRBJ1-4, the complete variable domain is DGGITQSPKYLFRKEGQNVTLSCEQNLNHDAMYWYRQDPGQGLRLIYYSQIVNDFQKGDIAEGYSVSREKKESFPLTVTSAQKNPTAFYLCASNLQGRSEKLFFGSGTQLSVL.

The chain joins TRBV7-7 to TRBJ2-7; 12 bases match TRBD2. This CDR3 is 17 amino acids long. Per the germline V gene, CDR1 is SSHAT and CDR2 is FNYEAQ (reference sequence). With V trimmed by 3 bases and J by 7 bases, 13 bases remained unmatched. For the CDR3, the DNA is TGTGCCAGCAGCTTCCCTAGGCTAGCGGGAGGGCCGGATGAGCAGTACTTC. Translating gives CASSFPRLAGGPDEQYF.

The chain's CDR3 is CASSFGGDSYEQYF. CDR3 DNA sequence: TGCGCCAGCAGCTTTGGAGGGGATTCCTACGAGCAGTACTTC. The chain joins TRBV5-1 to TRBJ2-7, with a possible D match to TRBD2 (6 bases). Germline V CDR1 and CDR2: SGHRS, YFSETQ. There are 14 residues in the CDR3. The germline V and J ends were trimmed by 2 bases and 1 base, with 10 bases remaining between them.

The CDR3 nucleotides are TGTGCCAGCAGCTCGGACAGAGATAATTCACCCCTCCACTTT. The encoded protein is CASSSDRDNSPLHF. This chain uses TRBV7-8 with TRBJ1-6; a weak D match, TRBD1 (6 bases). The CDR3 contains 14 residues. V gave up 4 bases and J gave up 5 bases, with 9 bases separating them. The germline V gene encodes CDR1 SGHVS and CDR2 FQNEAQ.

The chain is built from TRBV27 and TRBJ1-3; 8 bases map to TRBD1. Germline V gene data show CDR1 as MNHEY and CDR2 as SMNVEV (reference sequence). V lost 6 bases, J lost 4 bases, and 5 bases stayed unmatched. The CDR3 contains 14 residues. This CDR3 is CASRDRAGGNTIYF. Written as DNA, the CDR3 is TGTGCCAGCAGGGACAGGGCGGGAGGAAACACCATATATTTT.

With respect to this clone: This same CDR3 is encoded by further DNA sequences in the sample. The chain recombines TRBV19 with TRBJ2-5, with a weak D call TRBD2 (5 bases). The CDR3 contains 12 residues. V lost 9 bases to trimming and J lost 4 bases, with 12 bases between them. The germline V gene has CDR1 LNHDA and CDR2 SQIVND (reference sequence). The CDR3 is CASGSGGETQYF. The CDR3 DNA sequence: TGTGCCAGCGGATCAGGAGGAGAGACCCAGTACTTC. Variable domain in full (rest from reference TRBV19 and TRBJ2-5): DGGITQSPKYLFRKEGQNVTLSCEQNLNHDAMYWYRQDPGQGLRLIYYSQIVNDFQKGDIAEGYSVSREKKESFPLTVTSAQKNPTAFYLCASGSGGETQYFGPGTRLLVL.

This chain links TRBV11-2 with TRBJ2-7; D unresolved. The germline CDR1 and CDR2 sequences are SGHAT and FQNNGV. The CDR3 consists of 13 residues. V lost 0 bases and J 4 bases, leaving 7 bases between the germline ends. CDR3 in amino acids: CASSLEVRYEQYF. CDR3 in DNA: TGTGCCAGCAGCTTAGAGGTCAGATACGAGCAGTACTTC.

This clone was detected only once. The chain couples TRBV29-1 to TRBJ2-6; 9 nucleotides match TRBD1. V dropped 1 base and J dropped 1; count of bases not matched to a gene: 20. In germline, CDR1 is SQVTM, CDR2 ANQGSEA. This CDR3 has 22 amino acids. The CDR3 region is CSVEVTLLISRDRDSGANVLTF. The CDR3 bases are TGCAGCGTTGAAGTGACGCTCCTTATCTCCCGGGACAGGGATTCTGGGGCCAACGTCCTGACTTTC. The variable domain in full, with the rest retrieved from reference TRBV29-1 and TRBJ2-6, is SAVISQKPSRDICQRGTSLTIQCQVDSQVTMMFWYRQQPGQSLTLIATANQGSEATYESGFVIDKFPISRPNLTFSTLTVSNMSPEDSSIYLCSVEVTLLISRDRDSGANVLTFGAGSRLTVL.

Regarding this clone: At one end the junction does not follow the germline gene, possibly because of a read error. The V call is TRBV7-7, the J call TRBJ2-1; TRBD2 matches 10 bases. The CDR3 is made up of 15 amino acids. Germline values: CDR1 SSHAT, CDR2 FNYEAQ (reference sequence). The CDR3 region is CASSALAGAGNEQFF. In DNA, the CDR3 is TGTGCTAGCAGCGCTCTAGCGGGAGCAGGGAATGAGCAGTTCTTC.

This clone was picked up a small number of times. V is TRBV18 and J is TRBJ2-5, with D possibly TRBD2 on 5 matching bases. The CDR3 consists of 13 residues. Trimming cost V 4 bases and J 2 bases, with 8 bases left between them. Germline V gene sequence: CDR1 KGHSH, CDR2 LQKENI. The CDR3 nucleotides read TGTGCCAGCTCACTGCAGCGGCAAGAGACCCAGTACTTC. This sequence encodes CASSLQRQETQYF.